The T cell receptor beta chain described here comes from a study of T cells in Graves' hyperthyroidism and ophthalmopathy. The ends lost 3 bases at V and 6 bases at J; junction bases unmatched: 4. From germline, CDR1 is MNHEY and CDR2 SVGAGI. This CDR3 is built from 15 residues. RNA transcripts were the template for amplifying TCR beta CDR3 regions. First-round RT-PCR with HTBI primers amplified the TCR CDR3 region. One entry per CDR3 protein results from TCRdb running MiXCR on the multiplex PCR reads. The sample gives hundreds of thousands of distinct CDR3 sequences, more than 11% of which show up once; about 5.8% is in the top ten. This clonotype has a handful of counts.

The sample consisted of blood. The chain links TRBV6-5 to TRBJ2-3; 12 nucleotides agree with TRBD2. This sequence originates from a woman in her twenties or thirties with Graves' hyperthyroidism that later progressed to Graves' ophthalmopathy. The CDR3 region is CASSYGLAGGDTQYF. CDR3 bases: TGTGCCAGCAGTTATGGGCTAGCGGGAGGGGATACGCAGTATTTT.